The 14 T cell receptor beta chains below all came from one sample that was sequenced in a study of cytomegalovirus exposure and HLA in healthy donors. Both 60 Vbeta primers and 13 Jbeta primers went into the PCR. Profiling relied on immunoSEQ multiplex PCR, and the TCRdb table lists in-frame clones only, not all of them. The table includes some 66,000 clones, roughly 75% detected once. Specimen: PBMCs. These receptors were taken from a man in his 60s in good health and CMV-seropositive.

The chain combines TRBV6-4 with TRBJ2-1; D is possibly TRBD2 (5 bases). Germline V lookup: CDR1 MRHNA, CDR2 SNTAGT. The CDR3 has 11 amino acids. With 6 bases removed from V and 7 bases from J, the gap between germline ends came to 7 bases. This CDR3 is CASSGGNEQFF. The CDR3 DNA follows: TGTGCCAGCAGCGGAGGTAATGAGCAGTTCTTC.

This clone was counted between two and nine times. This rearrangement joins TRBV6-6 to TRBJ2-3, with 8 positions matching TRBD2. This CDR3 spans 14 amino acids. In germline, CDR1 is MNHNY, CDR2 SVGAGI (reference sequence). V lost 5 bases and J lost 3; bases outside the gene matches: 4. The CDR3 coding sequence is TGTGCCAGCAGTAGCGGGAGTCGAACAGATACGCAGTATTTT. As protein: CASSSGSRTDTQYF.

The rearrangement joins TRBV7-9 to TRBJ2-1; tentatively, D is TRBD1 (5 bases). CDR1 is SEHNR, CDR2 FQNEAQ, per germline (reference sequence). Trimming took 1 base from V and 10 from J, leaving 8 bases between them. The CDR3 contains 12 residues. CDR3 sequence (DNA): TGTGCCAGCAGCTTAGAAGGGGTGGAGCAGTTCTTC. Residues: CASSLEGVEQFF.

The CDR3: CASQGARDTGELFF. CDR3 DNA sequence: TGTGCCTCACAGGGGGCGAGGGACACCGGGGAGCTGTTTTTT. The V call is TRBV6-5, the J call TRBJ2-2; 9 bases line up with TRBD1. Looked up from germline, CDR1 is MNHEY and CDR2 is SVGAGI. With 11 bases clipped from V and 3 bases from J, the junction kept 7 bases outside the gene matches. The CDR3 is 14 amino acids.

The V call is TRBV4-2, the J call TRBJ1-3, with D perhaps matching TRBD1 (5 bases). The CDR3 covers 16 residues. Trimming took off 4 bases at V and 0 bases at J, with 13 bases between the two ends. Germline V CDR1 and CDR2: LGHNA, YNFKEQ. The CDR3 sequence: CASSLPGLSSGNTIYF. CDR3 bases: TGTGCCAGCAGCCTGCCGGGACTTAGCTCTGGAAACACCATATATTTT.

This clone has more than one count but fewer than ten. V usage is TRBV7-9 and J usage is TRBJ1-1, with TRBD1 identical over 7 bases. V lost 7 bases to trimming and J lost 1 base; unmatched junction nucleotides: 12. The germline V gene encodes CDR1 SEHNR and CDR2 FQNEAQ (reference sequence). This CDR3 spans 16 amino acids. Here the CDR3 reads CASIPTPGQRNTEAFF. CDR3 DNA: TGTGCCAGCATCCCGACACCGGGACAGCGGAACACTGAAGCTTTCTTT.

The chain joins TRBV25-1 to TRBJ2-1, with 9 positions matching TRBD2. The germline CDR1 and CDR2 sequences are MGHDK and SYGVNS. V was pared by 8 bases and J by 7 bases, with 12 bases of the junction left unmatched. The CDR3 covers 15 residues. This CDR3 reads CASGFQGGGANEQFF. The CDR3 DNA reads TGTGCCAGCGGGTTCCAGGGCGGGGGGGCTAATGAGCAGTTCTTC.

The chain employs TRBV4-2 and TRBJ1-3, with 8 bases matching TRBD1. This CDR3 comprises 17 residues. The V gene end was trimmed by 4 bases and the J gene end by 1 base; junction bases not matched to a gene: 9. CDR1 and CDR2 from the germline V gene are LGHNA and YNFKEQ. The CDR3 here is CASSPHGDRPSGNTIYF. The CDR3 nucleotides read TGTGCCAGCAGCCCCCATGGGGACAGGCCGTCTGGAAACACCATATATTTT.

The chain uses TRBV7-9 and TRBJ2-7, with D possibly TRBD1 on 6 matching bases. V was cut by 1 base and J by 4 bases, with 8 bases left in between. The CDR3 extends over 13 amino acids. Germline loops: CDR1 SEHNR, CDR2 FQNEAQ (reference sequence). The CDR3 protein is CASSLGTAYEQYF. The CDR3 nucleotides read TGTGCCAGCAGCTTAGGGACAGCTTACGAGCAGTACTTC.

The chain is built from TRBV18 and TRBJ2-7, with a tentative D call TRBD2 (5 bases). Germline CDR1 reads KGHSH; CDR2 reads LQKENI. With 3 bases removed from V and 5 bases from J, the gap between germline ends came to 11 bases. The CDR3 is 13 residues long. As DNA, the CDR3 is TGTGCCAGCTCACCGGGGAGCGACAACGAGCAGTACTTC. Translating it yields CASSPGSDNEQYF.

This clone was picked up a small number of times. This rearrangement joins TRBV7-9 to TRBJ2-4, with no clear D. The V gene's germline CDR1 is SEHNR and CDR2 FQNEAQ (reference sequence). V was shortened by 1 base and J by 8 bases, with 9 bases between the two germline ends. The CDR3 runs to 13 residues. In nucleotides, the CDR3 is TGTGCCAGCAGCTTAGACCTAGTGGACATTCAGTACTTC. It codes for CASSLDLVDIQYF.

This chain joins TRBV6-5 and TRBJ2-2; tentatively, D is TRBD2 (6 bases). The germline gives CDR1 MNHEY, CDR2 SVGAGI. The CDR3 is made up of 13 amino acids. V shed 4 bases and J shed 3 bases, with 6 bases lying between them. The CDR3 here is CASSWGDTGELFF. CDR3 DNA: TGTGCCAGCAGTTGGGGGGACACCGGGGAGCTGTTTTTT.

The V gene is TRBV10-2, the J gene TRBJ1-1, with unresolved D. The CDR3 runs to 14 residues. Germline CDR1 and CDR2: WSHSY and SAAADI. The V end was cut by 0 bases, the J end by 4 bases, with 9 bases between. In DNA form, the CDR3 reads TGCGCCAGCAGTGAGTCCCGACTGGGCACTGAAGCTTTCTTT. It yields the protein CASSESRLGTEAFF.

With respect to this clone: The junction differs from germline at one of its ends, possibly a read error. The V and J genes are TRBV7-7 and TRBJ2-5; 10 bases are shared with TRBD2. CDR3 length equals 16 residues. Germline-derived CDR1 and CDR2 are SSHAT and FNYEAQ (reference sequence). CDR3 sequence reads: CASSLHSGGAGETQYF. In DNA, the CDR3 is TGTGCTAGCAGCTTACACAGCGGGGGGGCCGGAGAGACCCAGTACTTC.